This TCR beta chain was captured in a study of cytomegalovirus exposure and HLA in healthy donors. At the level of the study: There were tens of millions of unique TCRs (from HLA-typed donors) in an early data release.

Worth noting for this clone: What it recognizes is unknown.

Notes on the study in general: Presence/absence analyses supposed approximately even sequencing depth among donors. Using the classifier, cytomegalovirus status was reportedly diagnosed with high specificity and sensitivity. Follow-up analysis later connected one missense variant in DCLRE1C with trimming of TCR beta V- and J-genes.

With V trimmed by 11 bases and J by 5 bases, 4 bases remained unmatched. Germline values: CDR1 SNHLY, CDR2 FYNNEI. This CDR3 is built from 12 residues. The study ran its PCR with 60 Vbeta and 13 Jbeta primers. The assay was immunoSEQ multiplex PCR, and TCRdb's table has in-frame clones only and misses some. The sample carries roughly 150,000 clones, about three quarters recorded once. Material for sequencing was PBMCs. This receptor was obtained from a man aged 35 to 55 in good health and CMV-seropositive. The V call is TRBV2, the J call TRBJ2-7; 12 nucleotides agree with TRBD1. Written as DNA, the CDR3 is TGTGCCTGCCGGGACAGGGGGCACGAGCAGTACTTC. Translation gives CACRDRGHEQYF.